This TCR beta chain was recovered during a study of T-cell reconstitution after alpha-beta-depleted transplantation in children. Findings and limits, study-wide: T-cell numbers and diversity, one year after transplant, stemmed largely from T cells that were newly produced. The origin of high day-60 TCRbeta diversity in some patients lay in surviving recipient T cells and thymic progenitors.

Unique molecular identifiers were used to barcode this TCRbeta library. TCRdb called the PCR reads again in MiXCR, with one record for every CDR3 protein. The table has 600,000 to 800,000 distinct CDR3 sequences, about 12% seen once; the top ten hold approximately 0.8%. The CDR3 is 15 residues long. The J segment lost 7 bases and the V segment lost 5 bases, leaving 4 bases of the junction unmatched. Germline CDR1 reads LGHNT; CDR2 reads FRNRAP. With regard to this clonotype: Its antigen remains unidentified.

The chain has TRBV12-5 and TRBJ2-1, with 14 positions matching TRBD2. The TCR was taken from a girl aged 2 to 9 with congenital amegakaryocytic thrombocytopenia, due to receive a stem cell transplant. Source: PBMCs, taken before TCRalphabeta/CD19-depleted stem cell transplant. The CDR3 loop reads CASGHGTSGGNEQFF. The CDR3 nucleotides read TGTGCTAGTGGTCACGGGACTAGCGGGGGTAATGAGCAGTTCTTC.